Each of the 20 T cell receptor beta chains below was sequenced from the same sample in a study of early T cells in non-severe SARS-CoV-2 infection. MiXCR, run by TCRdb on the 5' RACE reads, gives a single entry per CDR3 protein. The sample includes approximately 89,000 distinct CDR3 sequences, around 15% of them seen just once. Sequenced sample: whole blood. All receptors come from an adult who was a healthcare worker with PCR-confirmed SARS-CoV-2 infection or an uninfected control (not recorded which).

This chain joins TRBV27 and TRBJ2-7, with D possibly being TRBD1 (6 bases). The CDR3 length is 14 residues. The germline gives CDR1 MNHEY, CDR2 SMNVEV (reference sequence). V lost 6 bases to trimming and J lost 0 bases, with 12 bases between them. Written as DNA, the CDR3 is TGTGCCAGCAGACCGACGGGACACTCCTACGAGCAGTACTTC. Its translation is CASRPTGHSYEQYF.

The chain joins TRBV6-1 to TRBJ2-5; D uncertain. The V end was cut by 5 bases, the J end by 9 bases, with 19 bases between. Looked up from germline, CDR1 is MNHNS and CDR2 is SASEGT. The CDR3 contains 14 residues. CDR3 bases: TGTGCCAGCAGTTCGGACGGAGCAGTAGGGTCCCAGTACTTC. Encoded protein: CASSSDGAVGSQYF.

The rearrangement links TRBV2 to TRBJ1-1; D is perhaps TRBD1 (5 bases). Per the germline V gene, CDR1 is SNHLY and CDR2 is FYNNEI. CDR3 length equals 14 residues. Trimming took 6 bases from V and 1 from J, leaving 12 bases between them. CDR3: CASRGHFENTEAFF. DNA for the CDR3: TGTGCCAGCAGAGGACACTTCGAGAACACTGAAGCTTTCTTT.

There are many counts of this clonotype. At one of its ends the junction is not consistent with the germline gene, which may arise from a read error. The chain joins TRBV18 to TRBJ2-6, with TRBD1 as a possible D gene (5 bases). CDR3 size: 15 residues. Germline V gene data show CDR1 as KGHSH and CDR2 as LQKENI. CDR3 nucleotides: TGTGCCAGCACACCACAGGACTCTGGGGCCAACGTCCTGACTTTC. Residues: CASTPQDSGANVLTF.

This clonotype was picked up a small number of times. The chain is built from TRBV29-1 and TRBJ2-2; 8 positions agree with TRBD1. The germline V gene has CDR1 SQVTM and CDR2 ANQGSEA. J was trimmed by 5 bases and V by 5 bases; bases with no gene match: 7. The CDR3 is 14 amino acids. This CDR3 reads CSVRQGSGTGELFF. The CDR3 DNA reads TGCAGCGTTCGACAGGGGTCTGGGACCGGGGAGCTGTTTTTT.

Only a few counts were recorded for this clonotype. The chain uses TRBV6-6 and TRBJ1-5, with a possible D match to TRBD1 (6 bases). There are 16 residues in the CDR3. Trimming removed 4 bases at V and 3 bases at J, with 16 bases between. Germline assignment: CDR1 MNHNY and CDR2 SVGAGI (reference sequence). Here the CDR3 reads CASSSTLQGANQPQHF. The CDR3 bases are TGTGCCAGCAGTTCCACCCTACAGGGCGCCAATCAGCCCCAGCATTTT.

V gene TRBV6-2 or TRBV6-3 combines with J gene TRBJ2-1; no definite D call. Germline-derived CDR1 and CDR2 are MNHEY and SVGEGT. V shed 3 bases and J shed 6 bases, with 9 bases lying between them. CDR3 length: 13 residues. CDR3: CASSYYRGNEQFF. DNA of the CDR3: TGTGCCAGCAGTTATTACAGAGGCAATGAGCAGTTCTTC.

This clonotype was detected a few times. CDR3 sequence: CASSERGLHQPQHF. CDR3 in DNA: TGCGCCAGCAGTGAGAGGGGACTCCATCAGCCCCAGCATTTT. The chain employs TRBV10-2 and TRBJ1-5; tentatively, D is TRBD1 (5 bases). The CDR3 contains 14 residues. Trimming stripped 2 bases from V and 5 bases from J, with 10 bases between. The germline V gene encodes CDR1 WSHSY and CDR2 SAAADI.

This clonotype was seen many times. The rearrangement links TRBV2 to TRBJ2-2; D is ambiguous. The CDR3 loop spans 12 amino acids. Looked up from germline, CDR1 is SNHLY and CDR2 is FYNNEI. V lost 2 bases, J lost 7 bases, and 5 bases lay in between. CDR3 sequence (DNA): TGTGCCAGCAGTGAATATAGCGGGGAGCTGTTTTTT. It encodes CASSEYSGELFF.

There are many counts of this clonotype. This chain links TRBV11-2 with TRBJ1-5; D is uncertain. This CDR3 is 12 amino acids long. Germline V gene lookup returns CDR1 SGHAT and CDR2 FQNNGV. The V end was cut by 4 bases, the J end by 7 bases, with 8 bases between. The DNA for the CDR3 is TGTGCCAGCAGCTCCCGAGGCCAGCCCCAGCATTTT. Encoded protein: CASSSRGQPQHF.

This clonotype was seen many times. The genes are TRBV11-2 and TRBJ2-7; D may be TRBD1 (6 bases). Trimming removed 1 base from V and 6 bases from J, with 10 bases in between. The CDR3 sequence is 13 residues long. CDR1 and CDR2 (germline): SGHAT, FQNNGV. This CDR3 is CASSLAGAPEQYF. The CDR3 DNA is TGTGCCAGCAGCTTAGCAGGGGCCCCCGAGCAGTACTTC. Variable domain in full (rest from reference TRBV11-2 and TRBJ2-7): EAGVAQSPRYKIIEKRQSVAFWCNPISGHATLYWYQQILGQGPKLLIQFQNNGVVDDSQLPKDRFSAERLKGVDSTLKIQPAKLEDSAVYLCASSLAGAPEQYFGPGTRLTVT.

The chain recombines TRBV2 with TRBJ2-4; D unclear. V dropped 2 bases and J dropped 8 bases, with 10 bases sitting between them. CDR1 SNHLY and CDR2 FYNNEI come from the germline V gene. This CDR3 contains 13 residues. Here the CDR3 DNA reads TGTGCCAGCAGTGAAAGTTGGAGCGACATTCAGTACTTC. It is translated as CASSESWSDIQYF.

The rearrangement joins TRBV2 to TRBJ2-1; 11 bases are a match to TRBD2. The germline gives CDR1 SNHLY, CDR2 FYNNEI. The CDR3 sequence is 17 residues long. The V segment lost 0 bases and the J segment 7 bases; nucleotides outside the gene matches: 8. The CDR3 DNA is TGTGCCAGCAGTGAAGCGCGAATAGCGGGGGGGTTGAATGAGCAGTTCTTC. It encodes CASSEARIAGGLNEQFF.

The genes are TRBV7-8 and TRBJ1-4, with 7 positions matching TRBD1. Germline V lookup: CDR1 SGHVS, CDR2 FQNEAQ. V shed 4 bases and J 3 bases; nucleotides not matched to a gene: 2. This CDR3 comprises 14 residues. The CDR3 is CASSSTGANEKLFF. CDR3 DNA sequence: TGTGCCAGCAGCTCAACAGGGGCTAATGAAAAACTGTTTTTT.

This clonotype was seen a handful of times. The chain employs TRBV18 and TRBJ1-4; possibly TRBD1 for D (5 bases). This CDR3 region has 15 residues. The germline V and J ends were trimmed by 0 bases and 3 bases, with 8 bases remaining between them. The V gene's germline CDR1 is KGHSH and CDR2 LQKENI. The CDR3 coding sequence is TGTGCCAGCTCACCACCGGGGGTACCTAATGAAAAACTGTTTTTT. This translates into CASSPPGVPNEKLFF.

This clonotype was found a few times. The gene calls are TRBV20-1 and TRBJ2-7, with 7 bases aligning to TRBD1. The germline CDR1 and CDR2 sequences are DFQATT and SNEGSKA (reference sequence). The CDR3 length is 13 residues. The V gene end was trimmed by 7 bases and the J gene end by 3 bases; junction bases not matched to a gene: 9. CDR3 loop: CSVISGTDYEQYF. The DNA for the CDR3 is TGCAGTGTTATCTCCGGGACAGACTACGAGCAGTACTTC.

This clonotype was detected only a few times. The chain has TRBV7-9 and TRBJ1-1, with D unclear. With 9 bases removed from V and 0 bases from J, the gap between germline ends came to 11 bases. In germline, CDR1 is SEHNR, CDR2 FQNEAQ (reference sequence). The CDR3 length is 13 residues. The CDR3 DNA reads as TGTGCCAGTGGGATCGTAGTGAACACTGAAGCTTTCTTT. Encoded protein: CASGIVVNTEAFF.

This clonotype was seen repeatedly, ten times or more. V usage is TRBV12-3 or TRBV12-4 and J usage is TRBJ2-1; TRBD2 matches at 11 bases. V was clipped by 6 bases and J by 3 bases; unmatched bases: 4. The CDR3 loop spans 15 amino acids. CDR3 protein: CASSPLAGGYNEQFF. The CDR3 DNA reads TGTGCCAGCAGCCCCCTAGCGGGAGGCTACAATGAGCAGTTCTTC.

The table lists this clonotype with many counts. The CDR3 DNA sequence: TGTGCCAGCAGCCGAGGGAACACAGATACGCAGTATTTT. Translation: CASSRGNTDTQYF. This rearrangement joins TRBV3-1 to TRBJ2-3; TRBD2 might be the D (5 bases). The CDR3 totals 13 residues. The V end lost 4 bases, the J end lost 2 bases, and 7 bases lay between the germline ends. Germline V gene sequence: CDR1 LGHDT, CDR2 YNNKEL (reference sequence).

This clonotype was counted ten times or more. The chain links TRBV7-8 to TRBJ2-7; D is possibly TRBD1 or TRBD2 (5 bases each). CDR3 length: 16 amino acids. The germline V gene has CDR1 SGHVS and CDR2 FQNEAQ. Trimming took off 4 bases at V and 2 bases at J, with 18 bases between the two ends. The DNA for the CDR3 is TGTGCCAGCAGCTCCGGTCTCCGGGACCGCACCTACGAGCAGTACTTC. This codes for CASSSGLRDRTYEQYF.